Below are 25 T cell receptor beta chains sequenced from a single sample in a study of human T cells and chemical hapten exposure. Time point given: patch test 1, 2 weeks after DPC sensitization. Treatment denoted: therapeutic diphenylcyclopropenone sensitization with weekly scalp DPC. Each CDR3 protein gets one entry after TCRdb re-called the RACE reads with MiXCR. This table holds 70,000 to 80,000 distinct CDR3 sequences, about 32% found once. Material: whole blood, obtained in connection with sensitization to the hapten diphenylcyclopropenone (DPC). The origin of the receptors is a man aged 35-49 years with alopecia areata. Some clones in this sample may be carry-over from other donors' samples.

This clonotype has a handful of counts. J is TRBJ2-7 and V is TRBV7-8, with 7 positions matching TRBD1. The V gene end was trimmed by 1 base and the J gene end by 5 bases; junction bases not matched to a gene: 5. The CDR3 totals 14 residues. Germline values: CDR1 SGHVS, CDR2 FQNEAQ. In DNA, the CDR3 is TGTGCCAGCAGCTTAGAGACAGGGAGTCACGAGCAGTACTTC. Protein product: CASSLETGSHEQYF. Using reference TRBV7-8 and TRBJ2-7 for the parts outside the CDR3, the full variable domain is GAGVSQSPRYKVAKRGQDVALRCDPISGHVSLFWYQQALGQGPEFLTYFQNEAQLDKSGLPSDRFFAERPEGSVSTLKIQRTQQEDSAVYLCASSLETGSHEQYFGPGTRLTVT.

This clonotype has a count of ten or more. The chain carries TRBV6-5 and TRBJ2-4; 7 nucleotides align to TRBD1. Unmatched junction bases numbered 4, after V lost 8 bases and J lost 0 bases. Looked up from germline, CDR1 is MNHEY and CDR2 is SVGAGI. The length of the CDR3 is 14 residues. The CDR3 coding sequence is TGTGCCAGCGGTAGGGACAGAGCCAAAAACATTCAGTACTTC. It encodes CASGRDRAKNIQYF.

The chain links TRBV20-1 to TRBJ1-1; D remains unclear. CDR1 is DFQATT and CDR2 is SNEGSKA in the germline V gene (reference sequence). Trimming cost V 2 bases and J 3 bases, with 16 bases left between them. The CDR3 covers 15 residues. The chain's CDR3 is CSARPRKGRYTEAFF. CDR3 sequence (DNA): TGCAGTGCTAGACCTCGTAAGGGCCGGTACACTGAAGCTTTCTTT.

In its sample, this clonotype was seen a few times. The V gene is TRBV12-3 or TRBV12-4, the J gene TRBJ1-5, with D tentatively TRBD1 (5 bases). The CDR3 has 17 amino acids. V was trimmed by 0 bases and J by 2 bases, leaving 14 bases between them. The chain's CDR3 is CASSLALGLGGNQPQHF. In DNA, the CDR3 is TGTGCCAGCAGTTTAGCGCTGGGGCTTGGAGGCAATCAGCCCCAGCATTTT.

The V call is TRBV6-1, the J call TRBJ2-5, with D perhaps TRBD1 (6 bases). V dropped 5 bases and J dropped 3 bases, with 13 bases sitting between them. This CDR3 region has 14 residues. Germline CDR1 and CDR2: MNHNS and SASEGT. The CDR3, as DNA: TGTGCCAGCAGTCCCCTTGGGGGCGAAGAGACCCAGTACTTC. Its translation is CASSPLGGEETQYF.

This sequence joins TRBV6-2 or TRBV6-3 and TRBJ2-1; 11 nucleotides match TRBD2. From germline, CDR1 is MNHEY and CDR2 SVGEGT. The junction had 7 bases not matched to a gene; V was cut back by 7 bases and J by 8 bases. This CDR3 is built from 14 residues. CDR3 protein: CASNGLAGLDEQFF. The DNA of the CDR3 is TGTGCCAGCAACGGACTAGCGGGCCTGGATGAGCAGTTCTTC.

The V and J genes are TRBV6-2 or TRBV6-3 and TRBJ2-1; a possible D gene is TRBD1 (5 bases). The germline V and J ends were trimmed by 2 bases and 4 bases, with 18 bases remaining between them. The CDR3 runs to 17 residues. The germline CDR1 and CDR2 sequences are MNHEY and SVGEGT. The CDR3 loop reads CASSYGAPHRVYNEQFF. The DNA for the CDR3 is TGTGCCAGCAGTTACGGGGCACCCCATAGAGTTTACAATGAGCAGTTCTTC.

The rearrangement joins TRBV12-3 or TRBV12-4 to TRBJ2-7; D gene ambiguous. V was pared by 2 bases and J by 5 bases, with 10 bases between. This CDR3 comprises 13 residues. The CDR3 DNA is TGTGCCAGCAGTTTAAGGTCTCCTAACGAGCAGTACTTC. It specifies CASSLRSPNEQYF.

This clonotype was counted a few times. V is TRBV29-1 and J is TRBJ1-4; perhaps TRBD1 as D (6 bases). V lost 5 bases, J lost 8 bases, and 21 bases lay in between. This CDR3 has 15 residues. CDR1 is SQVTM and CDR2 is ANQGSEA in the germline V gene. This chain's CDR3 is CSVRSETGRREKLFF. DNA for the CDR3: TGCAGCGTTCGTTCTGAGACAGGCCGGCGGGAAAAACTGTTTTTT.

This clonotype was counted a few times. The V call is TRBV12-3 or TRBV12-4, the J call TRBJ1-6; D is unresolved. The CDR3 has 14 amino acids. Trimming took 6 bases from V and 9 from J, leaving 15 bases between them. Here the CDR3 reads CASSVKVASSPLHF. CDR3 sequence (DNA): TGTGCCAGCAGCGTCAAGGTGGCAAGTTCACCCCTCCACTTT.

V usage is TRBV20-1 and J usage is TRBJ2-3; D may match TRBD1 or TRBD2 (5 bases each). With 0 bases removed from V and 4 bases from J, the gap between germline ends came to 14 bases. The length of the CDR3 is 15 residues. CDR1 and CDR2 from the germline V gene are DFQATT and SNEGSKA (reference sequence). DNA for the CDR3: TGCAGTGCTAGAGATCGGGACCAGAGCCCAGATACGCAGTATTTT. This gives the protein CSARDRDQSPDTQYF.

The CDR3, as DNA: TGTGCCAGCAGTTACGTGACTAGCGGGACCGGAGATACGCAGTATTTT. Encoded protein: CASSYVTSGTGDTQYF. The rearrangement links TRBV6-5 to TRBJ2-3; 11 nucleotides line up with TRBD2. Germline V gene data show CDR1 as MNHEY and CDR2 as SVGAGI. The CDR3 is 16 residues long. The V segment lost 2 bases and the J segment 5 bases; nucleotides outside the gene matches: 6.

V and J are TRBV27 and TRBJ2-2; no firm D call. The CDR3 extends over 13 amino acids. Germline V lookup: CDR1 MNHEY, CDR2 SMNVEV (reference sequence). V lost 0 bases and J 8 bases, leaving 7 bases between the germline ends. CDR3 bases: TGTGCCAGCAGTTTATCGTCCAGAGGGGAGCTGTTTTTT. Translation: CASSLSSRGELFF.

The chain joins TRBV28 to TRBJ1-4; no reliable D call. Per the germline V gene, CDR1 is MDHEN and CDR2 is SYDVKM. The length of the CDR3 is 15 residues. V lost 6 bases to trimming and J lost 12 bases, with 23 bases between them. The CDR3 region is CASSTRLTARMELFF. The CDR3 DNA reads as TGTGCCAGCAGCACGAGACTTACGGCGAGAATGGAACTGTTTTTT.

The chain employs TRBV20-1 and TRBJ2-1; D is unresolved. V was shortened by 7 bases and J by 5 bases, with 12 bases between the two germline ends. Germline values: CDR1 DFQATT, CDR2 SNEGSKA (reference sequence). The CDR3 spans 12 residues. The CDR3 protein is CSVSYQDNEQFF. The CDR3 DNA reads as TGCAGTGTTAGTTACCAGGACAATGAGCAGTTCTTC.

The rearrangement joins TRBV7-2 to TRBJ2-1, with a weak D call TRBD2 (5 bases). This CDR3 contains 15 residues. Germline V gene sequence: CDR1 SGHTA, CDR2 FQGNSA. The germline V and J ends were trimmed by 5 bases and 2 bases, with 13 bases remaining between them. CDR3 coding DNA: TGTGCCAGCAGCCCTCGGTCTAGCCCCTACAATGAGCAGTTCTTC. Its protein is CASSPRSSPYNEQFF.

The V call is TRBV7-9, the J call TRBJ2-7; D gene unclear. Trimming shortened V by 5 bases and J by 12 bases, and 14 bases separated the two germline ends. This CDR3 is built from 11 residues. The germline gives CDR1 SEHNR, CDR2 FQNEAQ (reference sequence). The CDR3 here is CASSLQGATYF. CDR3 DNA: TGTGCCAGCAGCCTTCAAGGCGCCACGTACTTC.

This clonotype was observed once. The genes are TRBV20-1 and TRBJ2-2; the D gene is possibly TRBD2 (5 bases). Germline V lookup: CDR1 DFQATT, CDR2 SNEGSKA (reference sequence). The CDR3 consists of 16 residues. Trimming took 1 base from V and 5 from J, leaving 17 bases between them. The DNA for the CDR3 is TGCAGTGCTAGAGCTACAGAGGGTAAAATTACCGGGGAGCTGTTTTTT. Its translation is CSARATEGKITGELFF.

This clonotype has just a few counts. The chain recombines TRBV15 with TRBJ2-1, with a tentative D call TRBD2 (5 bases). CDR1 is LNHNV and CDR2 is YYDKDF in the germline V gene (reference sequence). V lost 8 bases to trimming and J lost 5 bases, with 13 bases between them. CDR3 length equals 13 residues. The CDR3 bases are TGTGCCACCGCGCTTTCGAGGGACAATGAGCAGTTCTTC. It encodes CATALSRDNEQFF.

The chain links TRBV2 to TRBJ1-1; D gene ambiguous. The V and J ends lost 6 bases and 6 bases respectively, with 5 bases between them. Germline V CDR1 and CDR2: SNHLY, FYNNEI. The CDR3 length is 10 residues. The CDR3 DNA follows: TGTGCCAGCAGCTTATCTGAAGCTTTCTTT. It is translated as CASSLSEAFF.

V is TRBV14 and J is TRBJ2-2; 8 bases are a match to TRBD1. The germline V gene has CDR1 SGHDN and CDR2 FVKESK. This CDR3 has 14 amino acids. V was clipped by 4 bases and J by 5 bases; unmatched bases: 3. CDR3 protein: CASSPWTGTGELFF. In nucleotides, the CDR3 is TGTGCCAGCAGCCCATGGACAGGGACCGGGGAGCTGTTTTTT.

This clonotype was picked up a small number of times. The chain combines TRBV7-9 with TRBJ1-4, with D tentatively TRBD1 (5 bases). Germline V gives CDR1 SEHNR, CDR2 FQNEAQ (reference sequence). The CDR3 loop spans 14 amino acids. Trimming shortened V by 1 base and J by 5 bases, and 8 bases separated the two germline ends. The CDR3 loop is CASSLVQGNEKLFF. Written as DNA, the CDR3 is TGTGCCAGCAGCTTAGTCCAGGGAAATGAAAAACTGTTTTTT.

The CDR3 spells CASSYSPGPEAFF. DNA for the CDR3: TGTGCCAGCAGTTACTCGCCGGGGCCTGAAGCTTTCTTT. The V call is TRBV6-6, the J call TRBJ1-1, with TRBD1 as a possible D gene (5 bases). With 0 bases removed from V and 6 bases from J, the gap between germline ends came to 8 bases. CDR3 length: 13 residues. From germline, CDR1 is MNHNY and CDR2 SVGAGI (reference sequence).

This clonotype appeared a few times. J is TRBJ1-5 and V is TRBV4-1; D is undetermined. Trimming stripped 1 base from V and 5 bases from J, with 9 bases between. CDR1 is MGHRA, CDR2 YSYEKL, per germline. The CDR3 runs 14 residues. CDR3: CASSQAGPHQPQHF. The CDR3 bases are TGCGCCAGCAGCCAAGCCGGGCCCCATCAGCCCCAGCATTTT.

This clonotype was picked up a small number of times. V gene TRBV7-2 combines with J gene TRBJ2-5; 14 bases match TRBD2. The CDR3 covers 18 residues. CDR1 SGHTA and CDR2 FQGNSA come from the germline V gene. V lost 1 base to trimming and J lost 0 bases; unmatched junction nucleotides: 4. The CDR3 nucleotides read TGTGCCAGCAGCTTAGGCCGGACTAGCGGGAGGAACCAAGAGACCCAGTACTTC. Translation: CASSLGRTSGRNQETQYF.